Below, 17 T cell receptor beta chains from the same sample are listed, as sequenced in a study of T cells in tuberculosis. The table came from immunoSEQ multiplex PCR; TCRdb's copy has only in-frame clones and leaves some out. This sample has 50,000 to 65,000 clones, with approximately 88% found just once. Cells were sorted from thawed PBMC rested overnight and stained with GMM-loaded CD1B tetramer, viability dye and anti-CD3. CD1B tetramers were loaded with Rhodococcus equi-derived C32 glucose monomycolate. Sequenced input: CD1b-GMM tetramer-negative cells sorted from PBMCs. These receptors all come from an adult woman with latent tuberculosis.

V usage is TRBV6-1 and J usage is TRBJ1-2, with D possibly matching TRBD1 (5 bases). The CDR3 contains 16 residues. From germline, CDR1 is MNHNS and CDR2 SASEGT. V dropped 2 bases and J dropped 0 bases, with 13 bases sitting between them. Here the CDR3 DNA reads TGTGCCAGCAGTGAAATGTGGGGGGGGTCTAACTATGGCTACACCTTC. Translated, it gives CASSEMWGGSNYGYTF.

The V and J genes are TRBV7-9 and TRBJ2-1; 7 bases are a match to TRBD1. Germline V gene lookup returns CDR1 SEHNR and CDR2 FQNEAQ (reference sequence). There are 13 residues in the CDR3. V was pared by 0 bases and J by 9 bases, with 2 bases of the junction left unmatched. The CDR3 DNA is TGTGCCAGCAGCTTAGCAGGGGGCTTTGAGCAGTTCTTC. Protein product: CASSLAGGFEQFF.

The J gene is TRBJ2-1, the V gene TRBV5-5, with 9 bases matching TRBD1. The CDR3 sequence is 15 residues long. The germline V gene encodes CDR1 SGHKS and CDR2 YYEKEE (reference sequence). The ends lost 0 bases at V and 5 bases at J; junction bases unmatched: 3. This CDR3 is CASSLGQGGHNEQFF. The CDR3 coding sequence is TGTGCCAGCAGCTTGGGACAGGGGGGCCACAATGAGCAGTTCTTC. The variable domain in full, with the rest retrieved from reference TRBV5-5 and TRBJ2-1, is DAGVTQSPTHLIKTRGQQVTLRCSPISGHKSVSWYQQVLGQGPQFIFQYYEKEERGRGNFPDRFSARQFPNYSSELNVNALLLGDSALYLCASSLGQGGHNEQFFGPGTRLTVL.

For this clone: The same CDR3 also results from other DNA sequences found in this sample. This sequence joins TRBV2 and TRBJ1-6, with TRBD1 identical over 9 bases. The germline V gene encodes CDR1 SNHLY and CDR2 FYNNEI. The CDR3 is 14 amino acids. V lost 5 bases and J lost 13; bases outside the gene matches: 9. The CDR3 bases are TGTGCCAGCAGTTACGGACAGGGGTACTCCCCCCTCCACTTT. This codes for CASSYGQGYSPLHF.

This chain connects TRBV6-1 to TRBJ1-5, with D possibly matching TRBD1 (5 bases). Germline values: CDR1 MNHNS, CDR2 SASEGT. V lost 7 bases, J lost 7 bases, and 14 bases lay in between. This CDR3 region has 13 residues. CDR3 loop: CASNQPQGQPQHF. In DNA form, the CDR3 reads TGTGCCAGCAACCAACCGCAGGGCCAGCCCCAGCATTTT.

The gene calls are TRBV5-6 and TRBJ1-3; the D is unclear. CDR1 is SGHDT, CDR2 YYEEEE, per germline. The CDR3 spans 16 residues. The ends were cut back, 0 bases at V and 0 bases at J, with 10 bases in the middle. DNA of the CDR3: TGTGCCAGCAGCTTGGACTGGCGGAGCTCTGGAAACACCATATATTTT. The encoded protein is CASSLDWRSSGNTIYF.

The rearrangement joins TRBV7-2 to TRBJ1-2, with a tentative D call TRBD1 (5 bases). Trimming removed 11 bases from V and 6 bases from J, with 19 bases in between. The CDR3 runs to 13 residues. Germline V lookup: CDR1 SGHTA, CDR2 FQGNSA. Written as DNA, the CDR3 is TGTGCCGGCACTCTACAGGTTCCCAATGGCTACACCTTC. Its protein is CAGTLQVPNGYTF.

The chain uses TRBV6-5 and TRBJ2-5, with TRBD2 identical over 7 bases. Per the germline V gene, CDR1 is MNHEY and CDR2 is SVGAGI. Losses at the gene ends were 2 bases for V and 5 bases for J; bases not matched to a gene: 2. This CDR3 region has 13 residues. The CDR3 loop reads CASSYPLAETQYF. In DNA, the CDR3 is TGTGCCAGCAGTTACCCACTAGCGGAGACCCAGTACTTC.

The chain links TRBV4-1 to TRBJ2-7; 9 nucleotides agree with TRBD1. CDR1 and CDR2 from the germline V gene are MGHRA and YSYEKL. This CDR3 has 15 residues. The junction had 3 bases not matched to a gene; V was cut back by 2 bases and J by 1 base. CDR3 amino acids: CASSQMDRGSYEQYF. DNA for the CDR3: TGCGCCAGCAGCCAAATGGACAGGGGATCCTACGAGCAGTACTTC.

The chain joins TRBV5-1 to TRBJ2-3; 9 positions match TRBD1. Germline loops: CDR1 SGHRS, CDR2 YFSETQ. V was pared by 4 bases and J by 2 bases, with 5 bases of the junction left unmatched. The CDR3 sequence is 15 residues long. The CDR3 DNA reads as TGCGCCAGCAGCCCGGGACAGGGTGCCACAGATACGCAGTATTTT. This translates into CASSPGQGATDTQYF.

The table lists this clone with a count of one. The CDR3 DNA follows: TGTGCCAGCACAAGGAATAATATAGGGGGACACACAGATACGCAGTATTTT. Protein product: CASTRNNIGGHTDTQYF. This chain uses TRBV5-4 with TRBJ2-3; possibly TRBD1 for D (6 bases). V was cut by 6 bases and J by 2 bases, with 22 bases left in between. Germline V gene data show CDR1 as SGHNT and CDR2 as YYREEE (reference sequence). This CDR3 has 17 residues.

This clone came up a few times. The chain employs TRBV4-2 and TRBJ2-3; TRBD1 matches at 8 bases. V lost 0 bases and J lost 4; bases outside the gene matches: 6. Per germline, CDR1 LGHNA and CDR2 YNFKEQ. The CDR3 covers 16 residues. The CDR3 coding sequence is TGTGCCAGCAGCCAAGACTTGCAGGGGGCCCCAGATACGCAGTATTTT. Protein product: CASSQDLQGAPDTQYF.

The CDR3 loop is CATRTGGLNNSPLHF. As DNA, the CDR3 is TGTGCCACCAGGACAGGGGGCTTGAATAATTCACCCCTCCACTTT. The gene calls are TRBV6-1 and TRBJ1-6, with 11 bases fitting TRBD1. V gave up 10 bases and J gave up 5 bases; unmatched junction bases: 7. The germline CDR1 and CDR2 sequences are MNHNS and SASEGT. The CDR3 totals 15 residues.

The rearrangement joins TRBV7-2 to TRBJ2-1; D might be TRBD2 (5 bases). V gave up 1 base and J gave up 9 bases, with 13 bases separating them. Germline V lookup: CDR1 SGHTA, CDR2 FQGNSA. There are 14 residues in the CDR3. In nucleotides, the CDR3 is TGTGCCAGCAGCTTAGTCCCGGGAACGGTTGAGCAGTTCTTC. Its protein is CASSLVPGTVEQFF.

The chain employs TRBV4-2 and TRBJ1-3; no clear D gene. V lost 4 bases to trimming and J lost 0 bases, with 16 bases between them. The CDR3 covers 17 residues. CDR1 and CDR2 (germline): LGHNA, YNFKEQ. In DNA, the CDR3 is TGTGCCAGCAGCCGAAAAGGAGACGAACTCTCTGGAAACACCATATATTTT. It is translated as CASSRKGDELSGNTIYF.

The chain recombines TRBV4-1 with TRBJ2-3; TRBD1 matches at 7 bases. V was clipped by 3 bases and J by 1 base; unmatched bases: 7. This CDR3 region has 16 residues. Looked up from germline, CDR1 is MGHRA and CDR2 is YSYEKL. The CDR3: CASSHPTGSGTDTQYF. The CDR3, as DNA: TGCGCCAGCAGCCACCCGACAGGGTCGGGCACAGATACGCAGTATTTT.

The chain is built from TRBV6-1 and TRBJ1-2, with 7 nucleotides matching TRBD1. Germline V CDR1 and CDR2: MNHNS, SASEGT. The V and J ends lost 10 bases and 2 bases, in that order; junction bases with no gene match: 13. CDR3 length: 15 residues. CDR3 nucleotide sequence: TGTGCCACAATCCGAGGAGGGGGCCCCAACTATGGCTACACCTTC. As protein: CATIRGGGPNYGYTF.